The next 16 T cell receptor beta chains were all read from a single sample in a study of response to subunit inactivated influenza vaccine. Each CDR3 protein gets one entry after TCRdb re-called the RT-PCR reads with MiXCR. Among 710,000 or so distinct CDR3 sequences listed, approximately 14% were seen once. This material consisted of PBMCs from blood, taken about 12 days after vaccination. The receptors stem from a man between 45 and 60 years old who received an inactivated influenza vaccine.

This clonotype was seen a few times. The chain combines TRBV7-2 with TRBJ2-1; no firm D call. Germline CDR1 is SGHTA and CDR2 is FQGNSA. The CDR3 consists of 13 residues. Between the trimmed V and J ends, which lost 4 bases and 9 bases, there was a span of 13 bases. The CDR3 loop reads CASSSNLKGEQFF. The CDR3 DNA reads as TGTGCCAGCAGCTCGAACCTTAAAGGTGAGCAGTTCTTC. The whole variable domain, filled in from reference TRBV7-2 and TRBJ2-1, reads GAGVSQSPSNKVTEKGKDVELRCDPISGHTALYWYRQSLGQGLEFLIYFQGNSAPDKSGLPSDRFSAERTGGSVSTLTIQRTQQEDSAVYLCASSSNLKGEQFFGPGTRLTVL.

This clonotype was seen only a few times. This chain uses TRBV20-1 with TRBJ2-7, with D perhaps matching TRBD1 (6 bases). CDR1 DFQATT and CDR2 SNEGSKA come from the germline V gene (reference sequence). Trimming shortened V by 0 bases and J by 1 base, and 13 bases separated the two germline ends. This CDR3 is 15 amino acids long. CDR3 sequence (DNA): TGCAGTGCTAGAGATCATGGCAGGGGATCCTACGAGCAGTACTTC. Its protein product is CSARDHGRGSYEQYF.

This chain joins TRBV6-2 or TRBV6-3 and TRBJ1-2, with D uncertain. V shed 0 bases and J shed 5 bases, with 10 bases lying between them. This CDR3 contains 14 residues. Germline lookup yields CDR1 MNHEY and CDR2 SVGEGT. CDR3 sequence: CASSYSTQHYGYTF. The CDR3 DNA is TGTGCCAGCAGTTACTCGACACAGCATTATGGCTACACCTTC.

The chain recombines TRBV4-2 with TRBJ2-2; D tentatively reads TRBD1 or TRBD2 (5 bases each). This CDR3 is 15 amino acids long. Germline assignment: CDR1 LGHNA and CDR2 YNFKEQ. Deletions cut 0 bases from V and 5 bases from J, with 10 bases between. CDR3 DNA sequence: TGTGCCAGCAGCCAAGAATACTGGGGGACCGGGGAGCTGTTTTTT. As protein: CASSQEYWGTGELFF.

This clonotype was seen once. The junction does not match germline at one end; this may be a read error. V gene TRBV10-2 combines with J gene TRBJ1-3; possibly TRBD1 for D (5 bases). CDR1 and CDR2 (germline): WSHSY, SAAADI. The CDR3 runs 15 residues. CDR3 bases: TGCGCCAGCACTTCGTGGGGCAACTCTGGAAACACCGTATATTTT. Residues: CASTSWGNSGNTVYF.

The chain carries TRBV2 and TRBJ1-2; no firm D call. V shed 8 bases and J shed 0 bases, with 10 bases lying between them. The germline V gene has CDR1 SNHLY and CDR2 FYNNEI. The CDR3 has 13 amino acids. CDR3 bases: TGTGCCAGCGCCTCCAAAGCTAACTATGGCTACACCTTC. This translates into CASASKANYGYTF.

The genes are TRBV10-2 and TRBJ2-7; TRBD2 matches at 16 bases. Germline CDR1 WSHSY, CDR2 SAAADI. Trimming at V came to 5 bases and at J to 3 bases, leaving 10 bases not matched to a gene. The CDR3 sequence is 18 residues long. The CDR3 sequence is CASSTGTSGGAYVYEQYF. The CDR3 DNA is TGCGCCAGCAGTACCGGGACTAGCGGGGGGGCCTACGTCTACGAGCAGTACTTC.

This rearrangement joins TRBV30 to TRBJ1-3; possibly TRBD1 for D (5 bases). The CDR3 is made up of 14 amino acids. Per the germline V gene, CDR1 is GTSNPN and CDR2 is SVGIG (reference sequence). V was clipped by 4 bases and J by 3 bases, with 13 bases between them. This CDR3 is CAWTGGVIGNTIYF. The CDR3 nucleotides read TGTGCCTGGACCGGGGGTGTAATTGGAAACACCATATATTTT.

As regards this clonotype: At one end the junction does not follow the germline gene, possibly because of a read error. The chain links TRBV6-5 to TRBJ2-2; weak D call: TRBD1 (6 bases). Germline values: CDR1 MNHEY, CDR2 SVGAGI. This CDR3 spans 15 amino acids. CDR3: CASSYVPRGTGELFF. The CDR3 bases are TGTGCCAGCAGTTACGTTCCCAGGGGCACCGGGGAACTGTTTTTT.

This clonotype was recorded once. The CDR3 loop is CSASGTGDGETQYF. DNA of the CDR3: TGCAGTGCTAGTGGGACAGGGGATGGAGAGACCCAGTACTTC. The rearrangement links TRBV20-1 to TRBJ2-5; 10 nucleotides agree with TRBD1. CDR1 is DFQATT and CDR2 is SNEGSKA in the germline V gene (reference sequence). The CDR3 has 14 amino acids. Losses at the gene ends were 3 bases for V and 4 bases for J; bases not matched to a gene: 5.

In this sample, this clonotype turned up a few times. V usage is TRBV7-9 and J usage is TRBJ2-3; D remains unclear. V shed 7 bases and J shed 3 bases, with 8 bases lying between them. The CDR3 runs 12 residues. The germline V gene encodes CDR1 SEHNR and CDR2 FQNEAQ (reference sequence). In DNA form, the CDR3 reads TGTGCCAGCAAAGCCCAAACAGATACGCAGTATTTT. Its translation is CASKAQTDTQYF.

This chain uses TRBV20-1 with TRBJ1-6; D perhaps matches TRBD1 (5 bases). V lost 7 bases, J lost 8 bases, and 18 bases lay in between. CDR3 size: 14 residues. Germline loops: CDR1 DFQATT, CDR2 SNEGSKA (reference sequence). The CDR3 loop is CSGDGDREDSPLHF. CDR3 in DNA: TGCAGTGGTGATGGGGACCGAGAGGATTCACCCCTCCACTTT.

This clonotype appeared a few times. The V call is TRBV15, the J call TRBJ2-1; 11 bases match TRBD2. This CDR3 is built from 13 residues. J was trimmed by 8 bases and V by 6 bases; bases with no gene match: 3. CDR1 LNHNV and CDR2 YYDKDF come from the germline V gene (reference sequence). CDR3 protein: CATRLAGGDEQFF. The CDR3 DNA sequence: TGTGCCACCAGGCTAGCGGGGGGCGATGAGCAGTTCTTC.

This clonotype was detected only a few times. The chain couples TRBV12-3 or TRBV12-4 to TRBJ2-7; D is possibly TRBD1 (5 bases). CDR3 length: 13 amino acids. V lost 8 bases and J lost 3, with 14 bases in between. The chain's CDR3 is CASADQGGYEQYF. The CDR3 bases are TGTGCCAGCGCTGACCAGGGTGGCTACGAGCAGTACTTC.

This clonotype was found many times. The V and J genes are TRBV20-1 and TRBJ2-5; D unclear. Germline CDR1 reads DFQATT; CDR2 reads SNEGSKA (reference sequence). The CDR3 has 13 amino acids. The V and J ends lost 1 base and 7 bases respectively, with 13 bases between them. CDR3 nucleotide sequence: TGCAGTGCTAGAGGCCGGGCCCTCGCGACCCAGTACTTC. Amino acid sequence: CSARGRALATQYF.

In this sample, this clonotype turned up many times. At one end the junction does not follow the germline gene, possibly because of a read error. CDR3 residues: CASSQGVEADYRRLFFVF. DNA for the CDR3: TGCGCCAGCAGCCAAGGTGTGGAGGCGGATTACAGGAGATTGTTTTTTGTCTTT. The chain combines TRBV4-3 with TRBJ1-1, with D possibly being TRBD1 (5 bases). This CDR3 spans 18 amino acids. Germline CDR1 is LGHNA and CDR2 is YSLEER.